This T cell receptor beta chain was recovered during a study of blood T cell repertoires in COVID-19. Turning to the study itself: From the United States, Italy and Spain came samples of acute and convalescent COVID-19. In each case, the material was cDNA or gDNA derived from T cells, B-cell-depleted T cells, or PBMCs.

12 amino acids form the CDR3, both terminal residues included. Germline loops: CDR1 MNHEY, CDR2 SVGAGI. Details on this clone: The CDR3 ends on some other residue instead of the conserved phenylalanine or tryptophan, so this is likely a read error. The DNA is omitted, as the CDR3 cannot be located on it reliably, and the CDR3 follows TCRdb's listing.

Per the original data handling: Reference gene primer amplification in the assay estimated nucleated cell counts. The data were produced by immunoSEQ multiplex PCR, yet TCRdb's version contains in-frame clones alone and is incomplete. For V, J and clone size, that table is used; D and trimming come from the DNA. Of 50,000 or so clones in the sample, 85% were seen once. Source material: peripheral blood. The rearrangement joins TRBV6-5 to TRBJ2-7; the D call of TRBD1 is as the table states it, not checked on the DNA. The origin of this receptor is a man between 40 and 49 years old with active COVID-19. CDR3 sequence reads: CASSILRDRHLL.